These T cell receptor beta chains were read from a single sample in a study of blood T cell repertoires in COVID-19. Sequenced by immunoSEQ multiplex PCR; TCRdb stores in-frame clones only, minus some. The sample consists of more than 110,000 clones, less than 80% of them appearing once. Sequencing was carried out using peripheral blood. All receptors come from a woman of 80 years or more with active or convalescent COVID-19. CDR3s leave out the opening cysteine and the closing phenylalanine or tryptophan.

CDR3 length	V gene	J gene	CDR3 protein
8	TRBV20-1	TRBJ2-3	SPTGDTQY
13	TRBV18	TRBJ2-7	ASSPGFSGGNEQY
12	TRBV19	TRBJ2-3	ASSIVVSADTQY
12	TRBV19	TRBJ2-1	ASRRTGSGFEQF
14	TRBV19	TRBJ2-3	ASSIDFSGGSDTQY
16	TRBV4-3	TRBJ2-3	ASSQDIGPAGLTDTQY
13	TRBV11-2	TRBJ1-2	ASSLDRGRGHGYT
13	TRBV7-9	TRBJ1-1	ASSLDGIRGTEAF
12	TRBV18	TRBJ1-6	ASSQGGLRTPLH
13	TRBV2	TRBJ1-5	ASSQDRGVGQPQH
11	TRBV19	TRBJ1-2	ASALRGDYGYT
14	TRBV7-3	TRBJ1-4	ASSYHRGRTNEKLF
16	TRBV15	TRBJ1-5	ATSRGDRAINSNQPQH
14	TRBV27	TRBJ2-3	ASSLQTGGRVDTQY
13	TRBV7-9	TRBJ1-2	ASSTAEAGVDGYT
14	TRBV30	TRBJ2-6	AWTEQVISGANVLT
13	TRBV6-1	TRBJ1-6	ASSDHRWSNSPLH
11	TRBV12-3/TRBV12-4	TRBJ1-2	ATPKGANYGYT
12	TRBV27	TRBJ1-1	ASSPEDSFTEAF
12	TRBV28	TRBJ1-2	ASILGGAMHGYT
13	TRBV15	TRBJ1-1	ATSRDLDKHTEAF
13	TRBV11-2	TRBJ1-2	ASSLDRGGGDGYT
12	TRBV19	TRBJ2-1	ASSIGAGNNEQF
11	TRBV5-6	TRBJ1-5	ASSLRDEGPQH
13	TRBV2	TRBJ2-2	ASRFRDRGTGELF
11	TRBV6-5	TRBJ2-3	ASTRDRGDTQY
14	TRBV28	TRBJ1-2	ASRKLRDNYNYGYT
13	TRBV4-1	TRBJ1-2	ASSQTAGGAYGYT
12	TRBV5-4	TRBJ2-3	ASSLVFGTDTQY